The T cell receptor (beta chain) under discussion was sequenced for a study of blood T cell repertoires in COVID-19. As for the study in general: COVID-19 samples, acute and convalescent, were from the United States, Italy and Spain.

After removal of 2 bases from V and 4 bases from J, the junction contained 5 bases not matched to a gene. This CDR3 region has 14 residues. Germline V gene data show CDR1 as GTSNPN and CDR2 as SVGIG (reference sequence). How the authors handled the data: Reference gene primer amplification gave nucleated cell count estimates. Assay: immunoSEQ multiplex PCR; the TCRdb copy retains only in-frame clones and omits some. V and J calls and clone size follow that table, whereas D and trimming were derived from the DNA. This sample has over 250,000 clones, with around 90% found just once. The sequence came from a woman aged 25 to 39 with acute or convalescent COVID-19. The J gene is TRBJ2-7, the V gene TRBV30; 10 positions agree with TRBD2. What was sequenced was peripheral blood. CDR3: CAWSPSGRGYEQYF. The CDR3 DNA reads as TGTGCCTGGAGTCCTAGCGGGAGAGGGTACGAGCAGTACTTC. The variable domain in full, with the rest retrieved from reference TRBV30 and TRBJ2-7, is SQTIHQWPATLVQPVGSPLSLECTVEGTSNPNLYWYRQAAGRGLQLLFYSVGIGQISSEVPQNLSASRPQDRQFILSSKKLLLSDSGFYLCAWSPSGRGYEQYFGPGTRLTVT.